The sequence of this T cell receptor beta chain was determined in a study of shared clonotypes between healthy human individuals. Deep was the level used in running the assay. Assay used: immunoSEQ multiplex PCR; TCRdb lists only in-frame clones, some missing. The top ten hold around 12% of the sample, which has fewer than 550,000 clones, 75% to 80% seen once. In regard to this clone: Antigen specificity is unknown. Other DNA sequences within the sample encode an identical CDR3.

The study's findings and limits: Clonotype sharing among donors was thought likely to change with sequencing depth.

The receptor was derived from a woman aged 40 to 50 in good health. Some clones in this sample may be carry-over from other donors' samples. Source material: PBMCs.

The CDR3 DNA reads TGCGCCAGCAGCTTGACAGGAGGGGTCTACGAGCAGTACTTC. Protein: CASSLTGGVYEQYF. The chain uses TRBV5-1 and TRBJ2-7; D perhaps matches TRBD2 (6 bases). Per germline, CDR1 SGHRS and CDR2 YFSETQ. Between the trimmed V and J ends, which lost 1 base and 3 bases, there was a span of 11 bases. The CDR3 is 14 amino acids. Full variable domain (rest looked up from reference TRBV5-1 and TRBJ2-7): KAGVTQTPRYLIKTRGQQVTLSCSPISGHRSVSWYQQTPGQGLQFLFEYFSETQRNKGNFPGRFSGRQFSNSRSEMNVSTLELGDSALYLCASSLTGGVYEQYFGPGTRLTVT.